These 26 T cell receptor beta chains originate from one sample sequenced in a study of molecular identifiers for immune sequencing clone quantification. TCRdb re-called the PCR reads with MiXCR, one entry per CDR3 protein. Of around 460,000 distinct CDR3 sequences listed, about 22% are singletons. Sequencing used naive CD8+ T cells from blood, with Jurkat cell RNA spiked in. Subset noted: FACS-sorted CD8+CD4-CCR7+CD45RA+ naive T cells. These receptors all stem from a human donor in good health. Some libraries in this study had Jurkat cell RNA spiked in.

This clonotype was recorded at least ten times. This rearrangement joins TRBV4-1 to TRBJ1-5, with D possibly being TRBD1 (5 bases). Trimming removed 4 bases from V and 2 bases from J, with 15 bases in between. The CDR3 has 16 residues. Germline CDR1 is MGHRA and CDR2 is YSYEKL. CDR3 sequence reads: CASSPERGPGNQPQHF. The CDR3 bases are TGCGCCAGCAGCCCCGAAAGGGGTCCCGGCAATCAGCCCCAGCATTTT.

This clonotype was counted a few times. This chain connects TRBV4-1 to TRBJ2-3; D is uncertain. The germline V and J ends were trimmed by 6 bases and 0 bases, with 13 bases remaining between them. This CDR3 is built from 15 residues. CDR1 and CDR2 from the germline V gene are MGHRA and YSYEKL. CDR3 nucleotide sequence: TGCGCCAGCAGAAACAATTATAATAGCACAGATACGCAGTATTTT. Its translation: CASRNNYNSTDTQYF.

Of note for this clonotype: The conserved phenylalanine or tryptophan is not found at the CDR3 terminus, so this likely reflects a read error. This chain uses TRBV7-6 with TRBJ2-5; D tentatively reads TRBD1 or TRBD2 (5 bases each). Trimming took 2 bases from V and 5 from J, leaving 15 bases between them. The CDR3 length is 15 residues. Per the germline V gene, CDR1 is SGHVS and CDR2 is FNYEAQ. This CDR3 is CASSLTWDEKETQYL. The CDR3 DNA reads TGTGCCAGCAGCTTAACTTGGGACGAGAAGGAGACCCAGTACCTC.

This sequence joins TRBV3-1 and TRBJ1-6, with 7 bases aligning to TRBD1. The CDR3 spans 15 residues. Germline lookup yields CDR1 LGHDT and CDR2 YNNKEL (reference sequence). V shed 1 base, J shed 5 bases, and the junction held 2 bases outside the gene matches. The chain's CDR3 is CASSQVGQNNSPLHF. Written as DNA, the CDR3 is TGTGCCAGCAGCCAAGTGGGACAGAATAATTCACCCCTCCACTTT.

This clonotype was found many times. The rearrangement joins TRBV7-2 to TRBJ2-1; D call uncertain. V lost 0 bases and J 9 bases, leaving 6 bases between the germline ends. The V gene's germline CDR1 is SGHTA and CDR2 FQGNSA. The CDR3 loop spans 12 amino acids. CDR3 nucleotides: TGTGCCAGCAGCTTAGCGATTGTTGAGCAGTTCTTC. Protein sequence: CASSLAIVEQFF.

This clonotype was counted at least ten times. V gene TRBV7-9 combines with J gene TRBJ2-3; D is possibly TRBD1 (5 bases). V dropped 1 base and J dropped 0 bases, with 8 bases sitting between them. The length of the CDR3 is 15 residues. Germline values: CDR1 SEHNR, CDR2 FQNEAQ (reference sequence). For the CDR3, the DNA is TGTGCCAGCAGCTTAGAGTGGGGCAGCACAGATACGCAGTATTTT. It translates to CASSLEWGSTDTQYF.

At least ten counts were recorded for this clonotype. The J gene is TRBJ2-2, the V gene TRBV29-1; D gene uncertain. V lost 5 bases and J 0 bases, leaving 4 bases between the germline ends. The CDR3 is 12 amino acids. From germline, CDR1 is SQVTM and CDR2 ANQGSEA. The CDR3 bases are TGCAGCGTTCGTTCGAACACCGGGGAGCTGTTTTTT. This translates into CSVRSNTGELFF.

This clonotype was observed a handful of times. V and J are TRBV30 and TRBJ2-7; D ambiguous. Germline loops: CDR1 GTSNPN, CDR2 SVGIG (reference sequence). Trimming took off 4 bases at V and 2 bases at J, with 9 bases between the two ends. CDR3 length: 12 amino acids. CDR3 sequence: CAWMTETYEQYF. Written as DNA, the CDR3 is TGTGCCTGGATGACGGAAACCTACGAGCAGTACTTC. The full variable domain, rest sourced from reference TRBV30 and TRBJ2-7, is SQTIHQWPATLVQPVGSPLSLECTVEGTSNPNLYWYRQAAGRGLQLLFYSVGIGQISSEVPQNLSASRPQDRQFILSSKKLLLSDSGFYLCAWMTETYEQYFGPGTRLTVT.

This clonotype was seen only a few times. The DNA of the CDR3 is TGTGCCAGAAGGGTCAGCCTCTACACAGATACGCAGTATTTT. As protein: CARRVSLYTDTQYF. The chain is built from TRBV27 and TRBJ2-3; D ambiguous. Trimming took 9 bases from V and 2 from J, leaving 15 bases between them. The CDR3 sequence is 14 residues long. CDR1 and CDR2 from the germline V gene are MNHEY and SMNVEV (reference sequence).

J is TRBJ2-3 and V is TRBV29-1, with 16 bases matching TRBD2. This CDR3 has 18 amino acids. The V gene end was trimmed by 4 bases and the J gene end by 0 bases; junction bases not matched to a gene: 7. Germline lookup yields CDR1 SQVTM and CDR2 ANQGSEA. CDR3 sequence (DNA): TGCAGCGTTGGGGGACTAGCGGGGGGGACCTTTAGCACAGATACGCAGTATTTT. Protein product: CSVGGLAGGTFSTDTQYF.

This clonotype has only a few counts. This chain uses TRBV30 with TRBJ2-7, with D maybe TRBD2 (7 bases). This CDR3 has 13 amino acids. CDR1 GTSNPN and CDR2 SVGIG come from the germline V gene (reference sequence). The V gene lost 0 bases and the J gene lost 4 bases, with 10 bases spanning the gap. For the CDR3, the DNA is TGTGCCTGGAGTGTGGGGGGGCAGTACGAGCAGTACTTC. Translated, it gives CAWSVGGQYEQYF.

This clonotype has a count of ten or more. The CDR3 region has the DNA TGCGCCAGCAGCTTGGAGGGGGGGACGAACACTGAAGCTTTCTTT. It yields the protein CASSLEGGTNTEAFF. The chain couples TRBV5-1 to TRBJ1-1; possibly TRBD1 for D (6 bases). Trimming removed 0 bases at V and 1 base at J, with 10 bases between. This CDR3 contains 15 residues. Germline lookup yields CDR1 SGHRS and CDR2 YFSETQ.

This clonotype came up many times. The chain has TRBV24-1 and TRBJ2-3; D is possibly TRBD1 or TRBD2 (5 bases each). The CDR3 runs 15 residues. The V end was cut by 4 bases, the J end by 0 bases, with 10 bases between. Germline V lookup: CDR1 KGHDR, CDR2 SFDVKD. The CDR3 region is CATSDPGTSTDTQYF. The CDR3 DNA follows: TGTGCCACCAGTGACCCTGGGACCAGCACAGATACGCAGTATTTT.

This clonotype was detected ten times or more. CDR3 in DNA: TGTGCCAGCAGTCTTTATTGGTCGGGACAGGGAAGTAATCAGCCCCAGCATTTT. Residues: CASSLYWSGQGSNQPQHF. This rearrangement joins TRBV27 to TRBJ1-5; TRBD1 aligns across 9 bases. CDR1 MNHEY and CDR2 SMNVEV come from the germline V gene (reference sequence). V was clipped by 5 bases and J by 4 bases; unmatched bases: 15. The CDR3 loop spans 18 amino acids.

This clonotype was seen many times. V usage is TRBV16 and J usage is TRBJ1-1; D is perhaps TRBD1 (5 bases). The V end was cut by 0 bases, the J end by 3 bases, with 11 bases between. The length of the CDR3 is 15 residues. CDR1 is KGHSY, CDR2 FQNENV, per germline. The CDR3 reads CASSQSAGPDTEAFF. CDR3 nucleotides: TGTGCCAGCAGCCAATCGGCAGGGCCAGACACTGAAGCTTTCTTT.

V and J are TRBV7-9 and TRBJ2-1, with TRBD2 matching 11 bases. Per the germline V gene, CDR1 is SEHNR and CDR2 is FQNEAQ (reference sequence). Trimming took 7 bases from V and 4 from J; bases not matched to a gene: 9. The CDR3 is made up of 16 amino acids. CDR3 residues: CASKSLAGEFYNEQFF. CDR3 in DNA: TGTGCCAGCAAATCACTAGCGGGAGAATTTTACAATGAGCAGTTCTTC.

This clonotype has a count of ten or more. The DNA of the CDR3 is TGTGCCTGGAGTGGAGGACAGATCATGAACACTGAAGCTTTCTTT. Protein product: CAWSGGQIMNTEAFF. V gene TRBV30 combines with J gene TRBJ1-1, with a weak D call TRBD1 (6 bases). Germline loops: CDR1 GTSNPN, CDR2 SVGIG (reference sequence). This CDR3 is 15 amino acids long. V was shortened by 1 base and J by 0 bases, with 12 bases between the two germline ends.

This clonotype was counted only a few times. The genes are TRBV7-3 and TRBJ2-7; a weak D match, TRBD1 (6 bases). The CDR3 contains 13 residues. The V gene lost 3 bases and the J gene lost 5 bases, with 11 bases spanning the gap. Per germline, CDR1 SGHTA and CDR2 FQGTGA. For the CDR3, the DNA is TGTGCCAGCAGCTTTACAGGGTCCCACGAGCAGTACTTC. It specifies CASSFTGSHEQYF. The full variable domain, rest sourced from reference TRBV7-3 and TRBJ2-7, is GAGVSQTPSNKVTEKGKYVELRCDPISGHTALYWYRQSLGQGPEFLIYFQGTGAADDSGLPNDRFFAVRPEGSVSTLKIQRTERGDSAVYLCASSFTGSHEQYFGPGTRLTVT.

This clonotype was counted between two and nine times. The chain is built from TRBV4-1 and TRBJ2-6, with TRBD1 as a possible D gene (6 bases). V dropped 4 bases and J dropped 1 base, with 20 bases sitting between them. Germline CDR1 and CDR2: MGHRA and YSYEKL. This CDR3 comprises 19 residues. CDR3 region: CASSPAGTGFSSGANVLTF. The CDR3 nucleotides are TGCGCCAGCAGCCCGGCCGGTACAGGGTTTTCTTCTGGGGCCAACGTCCTGACTTTC.

The sample holds many counts of this clonotype. The chain combines TRBV5-1 with TRBJ2-7; a possible D gene is TRBD1 (6 bases). The CDR3 sequence is 18 residues long. Trimming left V 0 bases short and J 2 bases short, with 21 bases between. The germline V gene encodes CDR1 SGHRS and CDR2 YFSETQ. The CDR3 loop reads CASSLVAARDNRAYEQYF. CDR3 bases: TGCGCCAGCAGCTTGGTTGCCGCCCGGGACAACAGAGCCTACGAGCAGTACTTC.

This clonotype was found many times. The chain has TRBV7-9 and TRBJ2-1; D possibly corresponds to TRBD2 (5 bases). Trimming shortened V by 6 bases and J by 7 bases, and 13 bases separated the two germline ends. The CDR3 runs to 13 residues. Germline V CDR1 and CDR2: SEHNR, FQNEAQ (reference sequence). CDR3 nucleotides: TGTGCCAGCAGTCCACCACGGGAAAATGAGCAGTTCTTC. Protein product: CASSPPRENEQFF.

This clonotype was seen ten or more times. The CDR3 loop is CSVVLGEQFF. CDR3 in DNA: TGCAGCGTTGTTCTGGGGGAGCAGTTCTTC. The V gene is TRBV29-1, the J gene TRBJ2-1; D not certain. The CDR3 has 10 residues. From germline, CDR1 is SQVTM and CDR2 ANQGSEA. The V end was cut by 4 bases, the J end by 10 bases, with 8 bases between.

This clonotype was detected ten times or more. The chain couples TRBV7-6 to TRBJ1-1; the match to TRBD1 covers 10 bases. There are 16 residues in the CDR3. The germline gives CDR1 SGHVS, CDR2 FNYEAQ. J gave up 7 bases and V 5 bases, and 13 bases lay outside the gene matches. As DNA, the CDR3 is TGTGCCAGCAGCAGGACGACAGGGGGCGAAGAGGATGAAGCTTTCTTT. It yields the protein CASSRTTGGEEDEAFF.

There are a few counts of this clonotype. This chain joins TRBV6-5 and TRBJ2-7; weak D call: TRBD2 (6 bases). This CDR3 contains 15 residues. Germline loops: CDR1 MNHEY, CDR2 SVGAGI. Trimming stripped 0 bases from V and 5 bases from J, with 14 bases between. The CDR3 loop reads CASSYSDPTGDEQYF. The CDR3 DNA sequence: TGTGCCAGCAGTTACTCGGACCCCACGGGGGACGAGCAGTACTTC.

This clonotype has a handful of counts. The chain carries TRBV7-9 and TRBJ1-2; no firm D call. V lost 1 base, J lost 3 bases, and 6 bases lay in between. The germline CDR1 and CDR2 sequences are SEHNR and FQNEAQ (reference sequence). The CDR3 length is 13 residues. The CDR3 sequence: CASSLEVDYGYTF. The CDR3 nucleotides read TGTGCCAGCAGCTTAGAAGTGGACTATGGCTACACCTTC.

This clonotype was found many times. The chain uses TRBV28 and TRBJ2-7; D gene uncertain. Germline V gives CDR1 MDHEN, CDR2 SYDVKM. The CDR3 is 13 residues long. Trimming pared 7 bases from V and 4 bases from J, leaving 14 bases between. For the CDR3, the DNA is TGTGCCAGCATCAATCGTAATGGGTACGAGCAGTACTTC. Protein: CASINRNGYEQYF. Together with reference TRBV28 and TRBJ2-7, the CDR3 gives the full variable domain: DVKVTQSSRYLVKRTGEKVFLECVQDMDHENMFWYRQDPGLGLRLIYFSYDVKMKEKGDIPEGYSVSREKKERFSLILESASTNQTSMYLCASINRNGYEQYFGPGTRLTVT.